The present T cell receptor (beta chain) was sequenced within a study of cytomegalovirus exposure and HLA in healthy donors. Points from the study as a whole: Sequencing artifact likely explains a cluster of highly shared sequence variants. The study assumed roughly uniform donor sequencing depth for presence/absence analyses.

In regard to this clone: Its antigen is not known.

The PCR contained 60 Vbeta and 13 Jbeta primers. This table comes from immunoSEQ multiplex PCR, and its TCRdb copy is limited to in-frame clones, with some not included. Of roughly 170,000 clones in the sample, around 81% were seen once. This TCR was sampled from a woman aged 25 to 39 in good health and CMV-seronegative. The sequenced material came from PBMCs.

The CDR3 region has the DNA TGTGCCACCAGCAGAGATAGACAGGGGGTGCTGAACACTGAAGCTTTCTTT. It yields the protein CATSRDRQGVLNTEAFF. V and J are TRBV15 and TRBJ1-1, with 9 bases fitting TRBD1. CDR3 length equals 17 residues. Germline V gene lookup returns CDR1 LNHNV and CDR2 YYDKDF (reference sequence). V trimming: 0 bases; J trimming: 0 bases; junction bases outside the gene matches: 5.